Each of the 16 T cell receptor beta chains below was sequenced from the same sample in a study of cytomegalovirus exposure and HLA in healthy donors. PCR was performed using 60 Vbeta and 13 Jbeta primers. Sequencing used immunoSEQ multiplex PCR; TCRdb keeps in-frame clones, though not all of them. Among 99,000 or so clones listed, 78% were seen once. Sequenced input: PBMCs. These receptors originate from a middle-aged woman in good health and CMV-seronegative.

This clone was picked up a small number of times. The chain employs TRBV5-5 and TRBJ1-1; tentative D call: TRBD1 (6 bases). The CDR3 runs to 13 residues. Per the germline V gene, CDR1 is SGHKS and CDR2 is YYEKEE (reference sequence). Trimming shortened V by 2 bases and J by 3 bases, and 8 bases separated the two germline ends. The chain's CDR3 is CASSLGQHTEAFF. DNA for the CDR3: TGTGCCAGCAGCTTAGGACAGCACACTGAAGCTTTCTTT.

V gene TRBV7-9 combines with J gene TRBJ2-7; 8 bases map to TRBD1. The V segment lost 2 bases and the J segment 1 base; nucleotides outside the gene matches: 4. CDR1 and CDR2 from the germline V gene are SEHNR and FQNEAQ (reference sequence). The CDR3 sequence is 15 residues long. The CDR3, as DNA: TGTGCCAGCAGCTTATCCTGGGACAGGTCCTACGAGCAGTACTTC. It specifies CASSLSWDRSYEQYF.

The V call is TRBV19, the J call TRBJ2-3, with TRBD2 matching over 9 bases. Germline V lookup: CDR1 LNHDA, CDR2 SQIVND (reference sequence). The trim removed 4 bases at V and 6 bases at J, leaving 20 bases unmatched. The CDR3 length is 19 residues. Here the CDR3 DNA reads TGTGCCAGTAGTAGATATTCAGCGGGAGGCCCCCTTTATGAGGATACGCAGTATTTT. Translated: CASSRYSAGGPLYEDTQYF.

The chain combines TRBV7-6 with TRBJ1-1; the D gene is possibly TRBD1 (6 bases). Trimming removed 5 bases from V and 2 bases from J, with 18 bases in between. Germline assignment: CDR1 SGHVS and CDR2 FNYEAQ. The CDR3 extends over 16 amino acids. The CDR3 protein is CASSPGAKTINTEAFF. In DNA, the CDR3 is TGTGCCAGCAGCCCAGGGGCGAAGACTATAAACACTGAAGCTTTCTTT.

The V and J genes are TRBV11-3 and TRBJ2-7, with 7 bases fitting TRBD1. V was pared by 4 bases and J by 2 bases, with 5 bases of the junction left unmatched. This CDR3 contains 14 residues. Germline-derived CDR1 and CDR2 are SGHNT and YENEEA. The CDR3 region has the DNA TGTGCCAGCAGCTCGACAGGGAACCCCTACGAGCAGTACTTC. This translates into CASSSTGNPYEQYF.

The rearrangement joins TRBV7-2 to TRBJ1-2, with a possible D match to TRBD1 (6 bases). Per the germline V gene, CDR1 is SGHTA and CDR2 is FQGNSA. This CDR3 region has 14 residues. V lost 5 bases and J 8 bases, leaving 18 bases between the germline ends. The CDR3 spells CASSQNGGLWGYTF. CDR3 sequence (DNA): TGTGCCAGCAGCCAAAACGGGGGGCTTTGGGGCTACACCTTC.

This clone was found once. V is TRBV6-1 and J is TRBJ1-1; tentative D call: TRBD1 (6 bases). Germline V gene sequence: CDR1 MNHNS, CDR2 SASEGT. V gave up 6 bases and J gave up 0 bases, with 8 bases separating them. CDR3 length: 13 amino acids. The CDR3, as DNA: TGTGCCAGCAGAAGGACAGTGAACACTGAAGCTTTCTTT. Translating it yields CASRRTVNTEAFF.

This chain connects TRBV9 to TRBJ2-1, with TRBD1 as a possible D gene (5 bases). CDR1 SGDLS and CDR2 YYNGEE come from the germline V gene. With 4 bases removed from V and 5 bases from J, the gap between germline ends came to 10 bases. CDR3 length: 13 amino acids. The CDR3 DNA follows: TGTGCCAGCAGCAAGGGGCCGAACAATGAGCAGTTCTTC. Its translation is CASSKGPNNEQFF.

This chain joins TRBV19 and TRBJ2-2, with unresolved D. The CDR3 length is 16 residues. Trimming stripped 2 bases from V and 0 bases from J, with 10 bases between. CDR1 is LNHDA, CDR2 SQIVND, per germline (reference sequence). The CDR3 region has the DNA TGTGCCAGTAGTATATATTTGTCTCCGAACACCGGGGAGCTGTTTTTT. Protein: CASSIYLSPNTGELFF.

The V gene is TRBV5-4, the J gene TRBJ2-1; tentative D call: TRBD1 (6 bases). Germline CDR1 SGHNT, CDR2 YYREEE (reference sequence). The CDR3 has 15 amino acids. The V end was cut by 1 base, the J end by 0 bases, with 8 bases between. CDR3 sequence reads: CASSLRGSSYNEQFF. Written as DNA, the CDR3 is TGTGCCAGCAGCTTGAGGGGGAGCTCCTACAATGAGCAGTTCTTC.

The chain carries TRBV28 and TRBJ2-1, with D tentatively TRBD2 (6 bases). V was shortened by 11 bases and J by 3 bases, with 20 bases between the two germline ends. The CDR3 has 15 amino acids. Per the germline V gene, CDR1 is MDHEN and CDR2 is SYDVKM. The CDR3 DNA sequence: TGTGCCGCCCAAGAATTTCAGGAGGGCTACAATGAGCAGTTCTTC. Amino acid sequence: CAAQEFQEGYNEQFF.

The CDR3 loop reads CASSFTGNGEKLFF. The CDR3 DNA reads TGTGCCAGCAGTTTCACCGGGAATGGTGAAAAACTGTTTTTT. The genes are TRBV28 and TRBJ1-4, with D hard to call. With 3 bases removed from V and 7 bases from J, the gap between germline ends came to 12 bases. Germline values: CDR1 MDHEN, CDR2 SYDVKM. The CDR3 extends over 14 amino acids. The full variable domain, completed using reference TRBV28 and TRBJ1-4, is DVKVTQSSRYLVKRTGEKVFLECVQDMDHENMFWYRQDPGLGLRLIYFSYDVKMKEKGDIPEGYSVSREKKERFSLILESASTNQTSMYLCASSFTGNGEKLFFGSGTQLSVL.

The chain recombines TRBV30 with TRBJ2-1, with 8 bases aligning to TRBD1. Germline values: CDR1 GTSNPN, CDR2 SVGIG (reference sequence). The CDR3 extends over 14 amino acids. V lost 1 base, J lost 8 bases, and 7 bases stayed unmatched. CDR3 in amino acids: CAWSAFGQGDEQFF. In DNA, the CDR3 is TGTGCCTGGAGTGCTTTTGGACAGGGCGATGAGCAGTTCTTC.

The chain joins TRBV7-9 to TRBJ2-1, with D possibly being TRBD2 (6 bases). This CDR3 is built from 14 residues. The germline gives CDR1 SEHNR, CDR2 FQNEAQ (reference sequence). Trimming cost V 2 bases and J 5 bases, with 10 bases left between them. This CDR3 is CASSLPSADNEQFF. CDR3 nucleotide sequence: TGTGCCAGCAGCTTACCTAGCGCCGACAATGAGCAGTTCTTC. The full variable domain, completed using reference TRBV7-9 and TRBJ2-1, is DTGVSQNPRHKITKRGQNVTFRCDPISEHNRLYWYRQTLGQGPEFLTYFQNEAQLEKSRLLSDRFSAERPKGSFSTLEIQRTEQGDSAMYLCASSLPSADNEQFFGPGTRLTVL.

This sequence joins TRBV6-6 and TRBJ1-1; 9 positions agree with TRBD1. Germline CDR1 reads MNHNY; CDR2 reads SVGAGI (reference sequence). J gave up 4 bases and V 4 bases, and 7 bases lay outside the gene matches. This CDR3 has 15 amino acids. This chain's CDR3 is CASSFNRGRSTEAFF. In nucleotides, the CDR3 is TGTGCCAGCAGTTTCAACAGGGGGCGAAGCACTGAAGCTTTCTTT.

CDR3 residues: CASSTTVYNEQFF. As DNA, the CDR3 is TGTGCCAGTAGTACCACAGTTTACAATGAGCAGTTCTTC. This sequence joins TRBV19 and TRBJ2-1; D remains unclear. Trimming stripped 4 bases from V and 4 bases from J, with 8 bases between. Germline V lookup: CDR1 LNHDA, CDR2 SQIVND (reference sequence). The CDR3 has 13 residues. Variable domain in full (rest from reference TRBV19 and TRBJ2-1): DGGITQSPKYLFRKEGQNVTLSCEQNLNHDAMYWYRQDPGQGLRLIYYSQIVNDFQKGDIAEGYSVSREKKESFPLTVTSAQKNPTAFYLCASSTTVYNEQFFGPGTRLTVL.